The clone carrying this TCR beta chain was observed at least ten times. It was RNA transcripts that yielded the amplified TCR beta CDR3 regions. Researchers ran a first-round RT-PCR on the TCR CDR3 using the HTBI primer set. TCRdb reanalysed the multiplex PCR reads using MiXCR and keeps one entry per CDR3 protein. The sample has about 250,000 distinct CDR3 sequences, approximately 14% seen once. The data stem from a study of T cells in Graves' hyperthyroidism and ophthalmopathy. As for the study in general: Before treatment of any kind, peripheral blood was taken at initial diagnosis.

Disease duration under 2 months; hyperthyroidism patients were aged 18 to 65. Clinicians diagnosed patients from clinical symptoms, serum thyroxine and TRAb, thyroid ultrasound and orbital computed tomography. Trimming removed 1 base from V and 2 bases from J, with 7 bases in between. The CDR3 loop spans 14 amino acids. Germline V gene sequence: CDR1 SGHTA, CDR2 FQGTGA. The V and J genes are TRBV7-3 and TRBJ2-3, with TRBD1 as a possible D gene (5 bases). The receptor's source is a woman aged 45-65 years with Graves' hyperthyroidism that later progressed to Graves' ophthalmopathy. The specimen was blood. This CDR3 is CASSLNRITDTQYF. In DNA, the CDR3 is TGTGCCAGCAGCTTAAACAGGATCACAGATACGCAGTATTTT.